These 20 T cell receptor beta chains originate from one sample sequenced in a study of T cells after yellow fever vaccination. TCRdb reprocessed the 5' RACE reads with MiXCR, giving one entry per CDR3 protein. The sample carries 300,000 or so distinct CDR3 sequences, around 13% recorded once. The material sequenced was CD4+ T cells sorted from PBMCs, taken 45 days after the yellow fever booster vaccination. All receptors derive from a man aged 30-40 years who received the YFV17D yellow fever vaccine.

The J gene is TRBJ1-1, the V gene TRBV12-5; D unresolved. Trimming pared 2 bases from V and 8 bases from J, leaving 12 bases between. CDR1 and CDR2 from the germline V gene are LGHNT and FRNRAP. The CDR3 runs to 13 residues. The CDR3 nucleotides are TGTGCTAGTGGTTTGCTGAGGGCCTCCGAAGCTTTCTTT. This translates into CASGLLRASEAFF.

This clonotype has a handful of counts. The gene calls are TRBV7-9 and TRBJ2-3; the D gene could be TRBD1 or TRBD2 (5 bases each). The CDR3 length is 14 residues. V was shortened by 9 bases and J by 4 bases, with 17 bases between the two germline ends. Germline V gives CDR1 SEHNR, CDR2 FQNEAQ (reference sequence). The CDR3 DNA reads TGTGCCAGTAACCCGGGGCTTGCGGCAGATACGCAGTATTTT. Translation: CASNPGLAADTQYF. The whole variable domain, filled in from reference TRBV7-9 and TRBJ2-3, reads DTGVSQNPRHKITKRGQNVTFRCDPISEHNRLYWYRQTLGQGPEFLTYFQNEAQLEKSRLLSDRFSAERPKGSFSTLEIQRTEQGDSAMYLCASNPGLAADTQYFGPGTRLTVL.

This clonotype has only a few counts. The chain joins TRBV12-3 or TRBV12-4 to TRBJ1-2; D possibly corresponds to TRBD1 (6 bases). The CDR3 consists of 15 residues. Between the trimmed V and J ends, which lost 4 bases and 7 bases, there was a span of 19 bases. The CDR3, as DNA: TGTGCCAGCAGTTACGCCGTAGGAGGGGGATCTGGCTACACCTTC. It yields the protein CASSYAVGGGSGYTF.

This clonotype was counted at least ten times. The chain joins TRBV5-1 to TRBJ1-1; 10 bases map to TRBD1. There are 16 residues in the CDR3. Trimming took 3 bases from V and 2 from J; bases not matched to a gene: 7. Germline V CDR1 and CDR2: SGHRS, YFSETQ. DNA of the CDR3: TGCGCCAGCAGCTCCGGGACAGGGGTTCCCAACACTGAAGCTTTCTTT. It is translated as CASSSGTGVPNTEAFF.

A few counts support this clonotype. Compared with germline, one end of the junction differs, possibly owing to a read error. V usage is TRBV7-8 and J usage is TRBJ2-1, with 7 bases lining up with TRBD2. CDR3 length: 15 residues. Looked up from germline, CDR1 is SGHVS and CDR2 is FQNEAQ. CDR3: CASSSTRLAPQSWIF. The CDR3 nucleotides read TGTGCCAGCAGCTCCACGCGACTAGCACCACAGTCGTGGATCTTC.

This clonotype was recorded a few times. The V call is TRBV6-1, the J call TRBJ2-1, with D perhaps matching TRBD2 (5 bases). CDR3 length: 17 residues. The V end was cut by 8 bases, the J end by 2 bases, with 22 bases between. Germline V gene lookup returns CDR1 MNHNS and CDR2 SASEGT. CDR3 in DNA: TGTGCCAGCTCTCCCCTCGGCGGTAGCGTGGCCTACAATGAGCAGTTCTTC. Translated: CASSPLGGSVAYNEQFF.

In this sample, this clonotype turned up a few times. The gene calls are TRBV20-1 and TRBJ2-3; no firm D call. Germline CDR1 reads DFQATT; CDR2 reads SNEGSKA (reference sequence). The CDR3 contains 12 residues. Trimming stripped 5 bases from V and 6 bases from J, with 12 bases between. CDR3: CSARPYLDTQYF. CDR3 coding DNA: TGCAGTGCTCGCCCCTATTTGGATACGCAGTATTTT.

This clonotype was detected many times. The J gene is TRBJ1-5, the V gene TRBV20-1; TRBD1 agrees at 9 bases. Trimming removed 1 base from V and 2 bases from J; junction bases left unmatched: 0. The CDR3 is 14 amino acids. Germline CDR1 is DFQATT and CDR2 is SNEGSKA (reference sequence). The CDR3 region is CSARGDRGNQPQHF. CDR3 DNA: TGCAGTGCTAGAGGGGACAGGGGCAATCAGCCCCAGCATTTT.

A few counts support this clonotype. V is TRBV7-8 and J is TRBJ2-7, with TRBD2 identical over 7 bases. The V segment lost 6 bases and the J segment 0 bases; nucleotides outside the gene matches: 5. The CDR3 sequence is 14 residues long. Per germline, CDR1 SGHVS and CDR2 FQNEAQ. CDR3 sequence (DNA): TGTGCCAGCAGGGCTAGCGGCCACTCCTACGAGCAGTACTTC. Protein product: CASRASGHSYEQYF.

This rearrangement joins TRBV7-2 to TRBJ2-5; 7 positions match TRBD2. The CDR3 consists of 15 residues. J lost 1 base, V lost 1 base, and 3 bases had no gene match. Germline V gene data show CDR1 as SGHTA and CDR2 as FQGNSA. The CDR3 nucleotides read TGTGCCAGCAGCTTAGTAGCGGGTCCCCAAGAGACCCAGTACTTC. Protein sequence: CASSLVAGPQETQYF.

Here the CDR3 reads CASSRDRGTYNEQFF. Here the CDR3 DNA reads TGTGCCAGCAGCCGGGACAGGGGCACTTACAATGAGCAGTTCTTC. The V call is TRBV7-8, the J call TRBJ2-1; 10 positions match TRBD1. The V gene end was trimmed by 5 bases and the J gene end by 4 bases; junction bases not matched to a gene: 5. The CDR3 is 15 residues long. Germline V CDR1 and CDR2: SGHVS, FQNEAQ. Looking up the rest from reference TRBV7-8 and TRBJ2-1 gives the full variable domain: GAGVSQSPRYKVAKRGQDVALRCDPISGHVSLFWYQQALGQGPEFLTYFQNEAQLDKSGLPSDRFFAERPEGSVSTLKIQRTQQEDSAVYLCASSRDRGTYNEQFFGPGTRLTVL.

The J gene is TRBJ2-1, the V gene TRBV30, with TRBD1 identical over 7 bases. The CDR3 has 12 amino acids. Germline CDR1 and CDR2: GTSNPN and SVGIG (reference sequence). V lost 8 bases and J lost 7; bases outside the gene matches: 8. The CDR3 sequence is CAVLTGPNEQFF. The CDR3 DNA reads TGTGCCGTCCTGACAGGGCCGAATGAGCAGTTCTTC.

This clonotype was detected a few times. The CDR3 sequence: CASSPPGFSGANVLTF. CDR3 nucleotides: TGTGCCAGCAGCCCCCCCGGCTTCTCTGGGGCCAACGTCCTGACTTTC. J is TRBJ2-6 and V is TRBV7-8; D gene uncertain. This CDR3 has 16 residues. The germline V and J ends were trimmed by 5 bases and 0 bases, with 11 bases remaining between them. Germline lookup yields CDR1 SGHVS and CDR2 FQNEAQ.

The sample holds a few counts of this clonotype. This chain joins TRBV12-3 or TRBV12-4 and TRBJ2-7; the D gene is possibly TRBD1 (5 bases). The V gene lost 5 bases and the J gene lost 1 base, with 9 bases spanning the gap. This CDR3 has 13 amino acids. In DNA, the CDR3 is TGTGCCAGCAGTCCTGACAGTTCCTACGAGCAGTACTTC. Its protein is CASSPDSSYEQYF.

The chain uses TRBV18 and TRBJ2-1; 7 nucleotides align to TRBD2. The CDR3 loop spans 15 amino acids. Per germline, CDR1 KGHSH and CDR2 LQKENI. V was clipped by 0 bases and J by 6 bases; unmatched bases: 5. The DNA of the CDR3 is TGTGCCAGCTCACCACCGCAAGGACTAGTCAATGAGCAGTTCTTC. Its protein is CASSPPQGLVNEQFF.

V gene TRBV20-1 combines with J gene TRBJ2-4, with TRBD2 matching over 8 bases. The CDR3 runs 11 residues. V lost 7 bases, J lost 5 bases, and 1 base stayed unmatched. Germline CDR1 and CDR2: DFQATT and SNEGSKA (reference sequence). The CDR3 DNA is TGCAGTGGGACTAGCCAAAACATTCAGTACTTC. Translating it yields CSGTSQNIQYF.

The rearrangement uses TRBV20-1 and TRBJ2-1; TRBD2 aligns across 8 bases. V shed 3 bases, J shed 6 bases, and the junction held 4 bases outside the gene matches. The CDR3 runs 13 residues. The germline V gene has CDR1 DFQATT and CDR2 SNEGSKA (reference sequence). CDR3 region: CSASGRAINEQFF. The CDR3 region has the DNA TGCAGTGCTAGCGGGAGGGCTATCAATGAGCAGTTCTTC.

The table lists this clonotype with a few counts. The genes are TRBV4-3 and TRBJ2-7; no clear D gene. V was pared by 0 bases and J by 6 bases, with 9 bases between. The CDR3 is made up of 13 amino acids. Germline V gives CDR1 LGHNA, CDR2 YSLEER. CDR3 nucleotide sequence: TGCGCCAGCAGCCAAGATAGCCAACTCGAGCAGTACTTC. Its translation: CASSQDSQLEQYF.

The CDR3 loop is CASSSPSIRGYEQYF. The CDR3 DNA sequence: TGTGCCAGCAGCTCCCCGTCGATCCGGGGGTATGAGCAGTACTTC. V is TRBV6-2 or TRBV6-3 and J is TRBJ2-7, with TRBD2 as a possible D gene (6 bases). Per germline, CDR1 MNHEY and CDR2 SVGEGT. With 6 bases removed from V and 7 bases from J, the gap between germline ends came to 22 bases. This CDR3 region has 15 residues.

The J gene is TRBJ2-7, the V gene TRBV4-3; the D gene is possibly TRBD2 (5 bases). Germline-derived CDR1 and CDR2 are LGHNA and YSLEER. The CDR3 covers 15 residues. V lost 2 bases and J lost 3, with 14 bases in between. The CDR3 DNA is TGCGCCAGCAGCCAAAGGAAAGCTAGCCGCTACGAGCAGTACTTC. Encoded protein: CASSQRKASRYEQYF.